One sample yielded the 18 T cell receptor beta chains listed below, sequenced in a study of blood T cell repertoires in COVID-19. Profiled with immunoSEQ multiplex PCR; TCRdb holds only in-frame clones, not every one. This table has 75,000 to 100,000 clones, 88% appearing once. The source material was peripheral blood. The receptors were sampled from a man in his 70s with acute or convalescent COVID-19.

This clone showed up just a few times. CDR3 nucleotides: TGTGCCAGCAGCCAGGGACGCGGGAGCTGGAATGAGCAGTTCTTC. Its translation is CASSQGRGSWNEQFF. The chain combines TRBV3-1 (or the pseudogene TRBV3-2) with TRBJ2-1, with 7 nucleotides matching TRBD2. Trimming took 3 bases from V and 7 from J; bases not matched to a gene: 9. CDR3 length: 15 amino acids. Per germline, CDR1 LGHDT and CDR2 YNNKEL (reference sequence).

This chain links TRBV2 with TRBJ2-7, with a tentative D call TRBD2 (6 bases). This CDR3 has 15 residues. CDR1 and CDR2 from the germline V gene are SNHLY and FYNNEI. Trimming shortened V by 6 bases and J by 0 bases, and 15 bases separated the two germline ends. The CDR3 DNA sequence: TGTGCCAGCAGGAAGGACTACGCCGTCTCCTACGAGCAGTACTTC. Protein: CASRKDYAVSYEQYF.

V gene TRBV5-5 combines with J gene TRBJ1-5; 7 bases are a match to TRBD1. Germline V gene data show CDR1 as SGHKS and CDR2 as YYEKEE (reference sequence). This CDR3 contains 16 residues. Trimming cost V 4 bases and J 3 bases; bases outside gene matches: 10. CDR3 sequence: CASSRWDSSINQPQHF. Written as DNA, the CDR3 is TGTGCCAGCAGCCGCTGGGACAGCTCGATCAATCAGCCCCAGCATTTT. Looking up the rest from reference TRBV5-5 and TRBJ1-5 gives the full variable domain: DAGVTQSPTHLIKTRGQQVTLRCSPISGHKSVSWYQQVLGQGPQFIFQYYEKEERGRGNFPDRFSARQFPNYSSELNVNALLLGDSALYLCASSRWDSSINQPQHFGDGTRLSIL.

The table lists this clone with a few counts. This chain joins TRBV4-3 and TRBJ2-7; 7 bases agree with TRBD1. CDR1 and CDR2 (germline): LGHNA, YSLEER. Trimming cost V 4 bases and J 5 bases; bases outside gene matches: 11. The CDR3 sequence is 15 residues long. The CDR3 loop reads CASSLETGRGDEQYF. The CDR3 coding sequence is TGCGCCAGCAGCCTGGAGACAGGGCGTGGGGACGAGCAGTACTTC.

This clone was recorded a few times. The chain has TRBV7-2 and TRBJ1-5, with D possibly being TRBD1 (5 bases). CDR3 length: 15 residues. In germline, CDR1 is SGHTA, CDR2 FQGNSA. Trimming cost V 0 bases and J 2 bases, with 8 bases left between them. DNA for the CDR3: TGTGCCAGCAGCTTAGCAGGGGCGGGCAATCAGCCCCAGCATTTT. It is translated as CASSLAGAGNQPQHF.

The chain has TRBV6-2 or TRBV6-3 and TRBJ1-2, with D unresolved. The CDR3 loop spans 13 amino acids. V lost 2 bases, J lost 5 bases, and 9 bases lay in between. Germline CDR1 is MNHEY and CDR2 is SVGEGT. In nucleotides, the CDR3 is TGTGCCAGCAGTTACGAAGAGGGATATGGCTACACCTTC. Its protein product is CASSYEEGYGYTF.

V usage is TRBV4-1 and J usage is TRBJ2-3; weak D call: TRBD1 (5 bases). This CDR3 region has 16 residues. Germline V gives CDR1 MGHRA, CDR2 YSYEKL. V was cut by 0 bases and J by 2 bases, with 12 bases left in between. CDR3 loop: CASSQDRGRATDTQYF. DNA for the CDR3: TGCGCCAGCAGCCAAGATAGGGGCAGGGCCACAGATACGCAGTATTTT.

The rearrangement uses TRBV3-1 (or the pseudogene TRBV3-2) and TRBJ1-5, with D tentatively TRBD1 (5 bases). The V gene's germline CDR1 is LGHDT and CDR2 YNNKEL (reference sequence). Trimming shortened V by 6 bases and J by 5 bases, and 20 bases separated the two germline ends. This CDR3 contains 16 residues. The CDR3 reads CASSLGSGGIDQPQHF. In DNA, the CDR3 is TGTGCCAGCAGTCTTGGGTCGGGGGGTATCGATCAGCCCCAGCATTTT.

V and J are TRBV28 and TRBJ1-2; 12 positions match TRBD1. Trimming cost V 7 bases and J 4 bases; bases outside gene matches: 10. The germline gives CDR1 MDHEN, CDR2 SYDVKM. The CDR3 is made up of 16 amino acids. The CDR3 bases are TGTGCCAGCACCTTCCGGGTGGGACAGGGGGCCTATGGCTACACCTTC. Protein product: CASTFRVGQGAYGYTF.

This chain connects TRBV6-5 to TRBJ1-5; the match to TRBD1 covers 7 bases. V lost 6 bases, J lost 0 bases, and 5 bases stayed unmatched. Germline loops: CDR1 MNHEY, CDR2 SVGAGI. This CDR3 is 15 amino acids long. This CDR3 reads CASRTTGYSNQPQHF. CDR3 coding DNA: TGTGCCAGCAGAACGACAGGGTATAGCAATCAGCCCCAGCATTTT.

The genes are TRBV19 and TRBJ1-5; no reliable D call. Germline V gene sequence: CDR1 LNHDA, CDR2 SQIVND (reference sequence). This CDR3 is 16 amino acids long. Between the trimmed V and J ends, which lost 3 bases and 0 bases, there was a span of 12 bases. CDR3 protein: CASSMRADTSNQPQHF. Written as DNA, the CDR3 is TGTGCCAGTAGTATGAGGGCAGATACTAGCAATCAGCCCCAGCATTTT.

This clone appeared once. The chain joins TRBV11-3 to TRBJ2-1; 15 positions match TRBD2. Losses at the gene ends were 0 bases for V and 8 bases for J; bases not matched to a gene: 5. Per germline, CDR1 SGHNT and CDR2 YENEEA. This CDR3 comprises 17 residues. For the CDR3, the DNA is TGTGCCAGCAGCTTAGAACCGGGACTAGCGGGAGGTCATGAGCAGTTCTTC. Translation gives CASSLEPGLAGGHEQFF.

The chain carries TRBV25-1 and TRBJ2-5; 8 bases match TRBD2. The CDR3 contains 15 residues. Losses at the gene ends were 2 bases for V and 2 bases for J; bases not matched to a gene: 4. Germline-derived CDR1 and CDR2 are MGHDK and SYGVNS. Here the CDR3 reads CASSEGGRTQETQYF. DNA of the CDR3: TGTGCCAGCAGTGAAGGCGGGAGGACTCAAGAGACCCAGTACTTC.

This clone was found once. The chain joins TRBV6-1 to TRBJ1-4, with D maybe TRBD1 (5 bases). This CDR3 region has 15 residues. Between the trimmed V and J ends, which lost 0 bases and 12 bases, there was a span of 17 bases. The germline CDR1 and CDR2 sequences are MNHNS and SASEGT. The CDR3 DNA reads TGTGCCAGCAGTGAAGCGCATCCAGGGATGACGGAACTGTTTTTT. Amino acid sequence: CASSEAHPGMTELFF.

V is TRBV6-1 and J is TRBJ1-5; 7 bases agree with TRBD1. Per germline, CDR1 MNHNS and CDR2 SASEGT. V shed 2 bases and J 7 bases; nucleotides not matched to a gene: 8. The CDR3 length is 15 residues. CDR3 protein: CASSEFRDSRQPQHF. The CDR3 DNA reads TGTGCCAGCAGTGAATTCCGGGACAGTCGGCAGCCCCAGCATTTT.

The V and J genes are TRBV27 and TRBJ1-4; D might be TRBD1 (5 bases). V was cut by 6 bases and J by 4 bases, with 18 bases left in between. The CDR3 runs to 16 residues. The germline V gene has CDR1 MNHEY and CDR2 SMNVEV (reference sequence). CDR3 sequence reads: CASSPRVVSGNEKLFF. The DNA for the CDR3 is TGTGCCAGCAGCCCCAGGGTTGTTAGTGGTAATGAAAAACTGTTTTTT.

The chain joins TRBV9 to TRBJ2-7; possible D gene TRBD2, 7 bases. Trimming removed 3 bases from V and 1 base from J, with 14 bases in between. Germline V gene lookup returns CDR1 SGDLS and CDR2 YYNGEE. This CDR3 comprises 15 residues. The CDR3 region is CASSGGGAGSYEQYF. CDR3 nucleotide sequence: TGTGCCAGCAGCGGAGGGGGGGCCGGGTCCTACGAGCAGTACTTC.

The chain recombines TRBV28 with TRBJ2-1, with 10 bases aligning to TRBD2. Germline-derived CDR1 and CDR2 are MDHEN and SYDVKM. The CDR3 sequence is 15 residues long. With 8 bases clipped from V and 3 bases from J, the junction kept 7 bases outside the gene matches. The CDR3, as DNA: TGTGCCAGCTACAAGCGGGGGGGCCACTACAATGAGCAGTTCTTC. It yields the protein CASYKRGGHYNEQFF. The full variable domain, completed using reference TRBV28 and TRBJ2-1, is DVKVTQSSRYLVKRTGEKVFLECVQDMDHENMFWYRQDPGLGLRLIYFSYDVKMKEKGDIPEGYSVSREKKERFSLILESASTNQTSMYLCASYKRGGHYNEQFFGPGTRLTVL.